The clone carrying this T cell receptor (beta chain) has at least ten counts. This entry is derived from a study of molecular identifiers for immune sequencing clone quantification. Sorting recovered naive CD8 T cells on a CD8+CD4-CCR7+CD45RA+ profile. As previously described, bulk TCR libraries were made using listed TCR primers. TCRdb reprocessed the PCR reads via MiXCR and lists one record per CDR3 protein. The data show about 320,000 distinct CDR3 sequences, about 23% seen once. The V and J ends lost 7 bases and 6 bases respectively, with 18 bases between them. Looked up from germline, CDR1 is SGHTA and CDR2 is FQGNSA. This CDR3 spans 14 amino acids.

This sequence originates from a human donor in good health. Some libraries in this study had Jurkat cell RNA spiked in. Sequencing was performed on naive CD8+ T cells from blood, with Jurkat cell RNA spiked in. Subset specified: FACS-sorted CD8+CD4-CCR7+CD45RA+ naive T cells. The V gene is TRBV7-2, the J gene TRBJ1-1; no definite D call. CDR3 nucleotide sequence: TGTGCCAGCAAAGATTGGAATGACAACTCTGAAGCTTTCTTT. It encodes CASKDWNDNSEAFF.